The 22 T cell receptor beta chains below were found in one sample sequenced in a study of shared clonotypes between healthy human individuals. The table came from immunoSEQ multiplex PCR; TCRdb's copy has only in-frame clones and leaves some out. Of about 2.3 million clones listed, 93% are singletons. What was sequenced was naive CD4+ T cells from PBMCs. Subset here: CD45RA+ positively selected. The receptors come from a man between 18 and 35 years old in good health. Some clones in this sample may be carry-over from other donors' samples.

Concerning this clone itself: In the same sample, other DNA sequences code for this CDR3. The chain recombines TRBV7-2 with TRBJ1-1; D gene ambiguous. Germline CDR1 and CDR2: SGHTA and FQGNSA. Trimming pared 2 bases from V and 2 bases from J, leaving 9 bases between. The CDR3 extends over 14 amino acids. The CDR3 nucleotides are TGTGCCAGCAGCTTATTAGGCTCAAACACTGAAGCTTTCTTT. Protein product: CASSLLGSNTEAFF.

In regard to this clone: Other DNA sequences in this sample translate to the same CDR3. The rearrangement joins TRBV30 to TRBJ2-5; TRBD1 is a possible D gene (5 bases). In germline, CDR1 is GTSNPN, CDR2 SVGIG (reference sequence). V lost 3 bases and J 4 bases, leaving 6 bases between the germline ends. This CDR3 comprises 11 residues. CDR3 region: CAWSDRETQYF. In nucleotides, the CDR3 is TGTGCCTGGAGCGACAGAGAGACCCAGTACTTC.

The J gene is TRBJ1-2, the V gene TRBV5-5; D not resolved. The V end was cut by 0 bases, the J end by 7 bases, with 4 bases between. This CDR3 is built from 11 residues. CDR1 and CDR2 (germline): SGHKS, YYEKEE (reference sequence). The chain's CDR3 is CASSLDSGYTF. In DNA form, the CDR3 reads TGTGCCAGCAGCTTGGACAGTGGCTACACCTTC.

This chain joins TRBV10-3 and TRBJ2-7, with TRBD1 matching 8 bases. The CDR3 loop spans 12 amino acids. J was trimmed by 5 bases and V by 6 bases; bases with no gene match: 3. Germline assignment: CDR1 ENHRY and CDR2 SYGVKD. The CDR3 spells CAIRDRVNEQYF. The CDR3 nucleotides are TGTGCCATCAGGGACAGGGTAAACGAGCAGTACTTC.

The chain joins TRBV5-1 to TRBJ2-7; D perhaps matches TRBD2 (6 bases). Germline V gene lookup returns CDR1 SGHRS and CDR2 YFSETQ. The V gene lost 3 bases and the J gene lost 5 bases, with 18 bases spanning the gap. CDR3 length: 15 residues. This CDR3 reads CASSSGTGVDDEQYF. The CDR3 bases are TGCGCCAGCAGCTCGGGCACGGGGGTGGATGACGAGCAGTACTTC. The variable domain in full, with the rest retrieved from reference TRBV5-1 and TRBJ2-7, is KAGVTQTPRYLIKTRGQQVTLSCSPISGHRSVSWYQQTPGQGLQFLFEYFSETQRNKGNFPGRFSGRQFSNSRSEMNVSTLELGDSALYLCASSSGTGVDDEQYFGPGTRLTVT.

The chain is built from TRBV29-1 and TRBJ1-4; possibly TRBD1 for D (6 bases). Germline CDR1 SQVTM, CDR2 ANQGSEA. Trimming removed 4 bases from V and 6 bases from J, with 15 bases in between. This CDR3 has 14 amino acids. The CDR3 sequence: CSVGKGGADEKLFF. DNA of the CDR3: TGCAGCGTTGGGAAGGGGGGCGCGGATGAAAAACTGTTTTTT.

This clone was found once. The chain has TRBV9 and TRBJ2-5; no clear D gene. The germline V gene has CDR1 SGDLS and CDR2 YYNGEE. The V end was cut by 4 bases, the J end by 2 bases, with 9 bases between. This CDR3 spans 13 amino acids. CDR3 coding DNA: TGTGCCAGCAGCCAACACCCGCAAGAGACCCAGTACTTC. Its translation is CASSQHPQETQYF.

The chain uses TRBV5-1 and TRBJ2-3; 8 nucleotides align to TRBD2. The V and J ends lost 0 bases and 4 bases, in that order; junction bases with no gene match: 10. Germline CDR1 SGHRS, CDR2 YFSETQ. CDR3 length: 17 residues. CDR3 DNA: TGCGCCAGCAGCTTGGGAGCGGGAGAGTCCCGGGCAGATACGCAGTATTTT. Translated, it gives CASSLGAGESRADTQYF.

This chain connects TRBV21-1 to TRBJ2-7. TRBV21-1 represents a pseudogene. The CDR3 totals 13 residues. In nucleotides, the CDR3 is TGTGCCAGCAGCAAGGTTGGGGGGCCCGAGCAGTACTTC. It encodes CASSKVGGPEQYF.

The chain joins TRBV19 to TRBJ2-2; D is perhaps TRBD1 (6 bases). The germline V gene encodes CDR1 LNHDA and CDR2 SQIVND (reference sequence). The CDR3 runs to 16 residues. Trimming took 6 bases from V and 0 from J, leaving 14 bases between them. The CDR3 DNA follows: TGTGCCAGTAGCCCGCACAGGGAGACGAACACCGGGGAGCTGTTTTTT. It encodes CASSPHRETNTGELFF.

As concerns this clone: The sample contains more than one DNA sequence encoding this CDR3. V gene TRBV6-6 combines with J gene TRBJ2-7; D assignment may be TRBD1 or TRBD2 (5 bases each). Trimming cost V 2 bases and J 0 bases, with 11 bases left between them. The CDR3 loop spans 15 amino acids. CDR1 is MNHNY and CDR2 is SVGAGI in the germline V gene (reference sequence). The CDR3 sequence is CASSYPGTGSYEQYF. The CDR3 DNA follows: TGTGCCAGCAGTTACCCCGGGACGGGCTCCTACGAGCAGTACTTC.

The rearrangement links TRBV6-5 to TRBJ2-1; the D gene is possibly TRBD1 (5 bases). The CDR3 is made up of 15 amino acids. CDR1 and CDR2 (germline): MNHEY, SVGAGI. Deletions cut 5 bases from V and 4 bases from J, with 15 bases between. CDR3 protein: CASSPIGAQYNEQFF. Written as DNA, the CDR3 is TGTGCCAGCAGTCCGATAGGGGCCCAATACAATGAGCAGTTCTTC.

This clone was seen just once. Other DNA sequences from this sample encode an identical CDR3 as well. V usage is TRBV28 and J usage is TRBJ2-7, with no clear D. The V and J ends lost 2 bases and 4 bases respectively, with 9 bases between them. The CDR3 is 13 amino acids. Germline V gene data show CDR1 as MDHEN and CDR2 as SYDVKM. CDR3 nucleotide sequence: TGTGCCAGCAGTTTAGGTGTACCATACGAGCAGTACTTC. It yields the protein CASSLGVPYEQYF.

In its sample, this clone was seen once. The V and J genes are TRBV4-2 and TRBJ1-2; TRBD1 aligns across 9 bases. Germline V gene data show CDR1 as LGHNA and CDR2 as YNFKEQ. The J segment lost 11 bases and the V segment lost 0 bases, leaving 7 bases of the junction unmatched. The length of the CDR3 is 14 residues. CDR3 nucleotides: TGTGCCAGCAGCCAAGATAGGACAGGGGTCCTTTACACCTTC. It codes for CASSQDRTGVLYTF.

The V gene is TRBV4-2, the J gene TRBJ1-2; possibly TRBD1 for D (5 bases). The CDR3 length is 15 residues. The germline V and J ends were trimmed by 0 bases and 3 bases, with 11 bases remaining between them. The V gene's germline CDR1 is LGHNA and CDR2 YNFKEQ. The CDR3 DNA reads TGTGCCAGCAGCCAAGACCCCAGGGCCCACTATGGCTACACCTTC. Translation: CASSQDPRAHYGYTF.

The chain joins TRBV4-1 to TRBJ2-1; the match to TRBD2 covers 8 bases. With V trimmed by 0 bases and J by 4 bases, 5 bases remained unmatched. Germline CDR1 is MGHRA and CDR2 is YSYEKL. CDR3 length: 16 residues. The CDR3: CASSQDPAGAYNEQFF. CDR3 sequence (DNA): TGCGCCAGCAGCCAAGATCCAGCGGGGGCTTACAATGAGCAGTTCTTC.

The V call is TRBV6-4, the J call TRBJ1-1, with TRBD1 identical over 8 bases. V gave up 6 bases and J gave up 5 bases; unmatched junction bases: 5. Germline lookup yields CDR1 MRHNA and CDR2 SNTAGT. CDR3 length: 13 residues. CDR3 DNA: TGTGCCAGCAGCCCCGGACAGGGTACTGAAGCTTTCTTT. Protein: CASSPGQGTEAFF.

The V call is TRBV18, the J call TRBJ1-2, with no clear D. V lost 2 bases and J 8 bases, leaving 15 bases between the germline ends. From germline, CDR1 is KGHSH and CDR2 LQKENI. This CDR3 is built from 14 residues. CDR3 sequence: CASSPAPQGGGYTF. DNA for the CDR3: TGTGCCAGCTCACCAGCTCCTCAAGGAGGAGGCTACACCTTC.

CDR3 sequence (DNA): TGTGCCAGCAGCGTAACCTTAGCGGAACAGAGGGAGACCCAGTACTTC. Translated: CASSVTLAEQRETQYF. The rearrangement links TRBV9 to TRBJ2-5, with a weak D call TRBD2 (6 bases). V shed 1 base and J shed 5 bases, with 18 bases lying between them. Germline CDR1 reads SGDLS; CDR2 reads YYNGEE. CDR3 length equals 16 residues.

This chain connects TRBV2 to TRBJ2-5, with D uncertain. Germline V gene sequence: CDR1 SNHLY, CDR2 FYNNEI. CDR3 length: 11 residues. Trimming took 7 bases from V and 2 from J, leaving 5 bases between them. The CDR3 region has the DNA TGTGCCAGCACCAGACAAGAGACCCAGTACTTC. Translated, it gives CASTRQETQYF.

This chain uses TRBV7-3 with TRBJ2-2, with 8 bases identical to TRBD1. With 4 bases clipped from V and 4 bases from J, the junction kept 2 bases outside the gene matches. In germline, CDR1 is SGHTA, CDR2 FQGTGA. There are 14 residues in the CDR3. The CDR3 reads CASSSTGGTGELFF. The DNA for the CDR3 is TGTGCCAGCAGCTCAACAGGGGGCACCGGGGAGCTGTTTTTT.

J is TRBJ1-4 and V is TRBV28; TRBD1 aligns across 10 bases. Germline trimming cut 6 bases from V and 8 bases from J; bases unmatched to any gene: 6. Germline lookup yields CDR1 MDHEN and CDR2 SYDVKM. This CDR3 is built from 14 residues. In DNA form, the CDR3 reads TGTGCCAGCAGCCGACAGGGGGCGCGGGAAAAACTGTTTTTT. Encoded protein: CASSRQGAREKLFF. The whole variable domain, filled in from reference TRBV28 and TRBJ1-4, reads DVKVTQSSRYLVKRTGEKVFLECVQDMDHENMFWYRQDPGLGLRLIYFSYDVKMKEKGDIPEGYSVSREKKERFSLILESASTNQTSMYLCASSRQGAREKLFFGSGTQLSVL.